The T cell receptor beta chain described here comes from a study of human T cells and chemical hapten exposure. The study's findings and limits: Versus controls, significantly more large CDR3 similarity clusters arose from expanded TCRs.

The CDR3 totals 16 residues. The germline V gene encodes CDR1 MNHEY and CDR2 SVGEGT. Trimming left V 7 bases short and J 2 bases short, with 18 bases between. Time point given: patch test 2, 6 weeks after DPC sensitization. Described treatment: therapeutic diphenylcyclopropenone sensitization with weekly scalp DPC. About this clonotype itself: The antigen is unknown.

TCRdb redid the calling of the RACE reads with MiXCR, one entry per CDR3 protein. The sample contains more than 85,000 distinct CDR3 sequences, roughly 9.6% of which appear only once. The TCR was taken from a man between 35 and 55 years old with alopecia areata. Some clones in this sample may be carry-over from other donors' samples. The specimen comprised whole blood, sampled in connection with sensitization to the hapten diphenylcyclopropenone (DPC). The chain recombines TRBV6-2 or TRBV6-3 with TRBJ1-5; D perhaps matches TRBD1 (5 bases). The CDR3 here is CASTHSGRGGNQPQHF. The CDR3 DNA is TGTGCCAGCACCCATTCGGGGAGAGGGGGCAATCAGCCCCAGCATTTT.